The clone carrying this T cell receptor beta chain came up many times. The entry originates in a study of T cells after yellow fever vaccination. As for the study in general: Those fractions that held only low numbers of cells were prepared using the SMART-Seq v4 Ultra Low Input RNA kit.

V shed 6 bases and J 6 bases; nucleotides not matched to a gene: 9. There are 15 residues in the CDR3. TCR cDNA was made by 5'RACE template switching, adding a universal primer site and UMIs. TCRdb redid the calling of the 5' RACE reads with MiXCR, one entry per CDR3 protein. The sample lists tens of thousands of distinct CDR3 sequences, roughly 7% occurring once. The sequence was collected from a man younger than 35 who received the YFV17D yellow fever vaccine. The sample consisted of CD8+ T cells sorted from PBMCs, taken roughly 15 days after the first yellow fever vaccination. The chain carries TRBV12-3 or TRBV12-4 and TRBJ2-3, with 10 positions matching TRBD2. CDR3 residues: CASSRQRGGMDTQYF. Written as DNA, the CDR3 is TGTGCCAGCAGCCGTCAGCGGGGGGGCATGGATACGCAGTATTTT.